The 5 T cell receptor beta chains presented below share a single source sample, sequenced in a study of cytomegalovirus exposure and HLA in healthy donors (TCRdb year 2017). Library method: the immunoSEQ multiplex PCR assay. For the multiplex PCR, a mixture combining 60 forward primers for TCR Vbeta segments and 13 reverse primers for TCR Jbeta segments was used. TCRdb retrieved this table from immuneACCESS and kept in-frame rearrangements only. Not all clones are present; in checked studies, unresolved V genes account for under half, and no reason is known for the remainder. The sample profile shows under 200,000 clones; 79% of them were found once. Clones ranked in the top ten supply around 1.9% of the sample. The specimen sequenced was PBMCs. The receptor set was obtained from a man aged 40-49 years in good health and CMV-seronegative.

This chain joins TRBV5-4 and TRBJ2-1; 7 bases match TRBD1. Germline-derived CDR1 and CDR2 are SGHNT and YYREEE (reference sequence). Unmatched junction bases numbered 9, after V lost 4 bases and J lost 8 bases. This CDR3 has 14 residues. The CDR3 region is CASSLPRDSDEQFF. The DNA for the CDR3 is TGTGCCAGCAGCCTCCCCCGGGACAGCGATGAGCAGTTCTTC.

The gene calls are TRBV30 and TRBJ1-5; perhaps TRBD1 as D (6 bases). The CDR3 is made up of 13 amino acids. From germline, CDR1 is GTSNPN and CDR2 SVGIG (reference sequence). V lost 4 bases, J lost 4 bases, and 11 bases lay in between. The CDR3, as DNA: TGTGCCTGGAAGACAGGCGCGAATCAGCCCCAGCATTTT. It yields the protein CAWKTGANQPQHF.

V gene TRBV5-1 combines with J gene TRBJ1-1, with D tentatively TRBD1 (5 bases). This CDR3 comprises 15 residues. CDR1 SGHRS and CDR2 YFSETQ come from the germline V gene. Trimming stripped 7 bases from V and 5 bases from J, with 21 bases between. This CDR3 reads CASAKGGGPETEAFF. CDR3 nucleotides: TGCGCCAGCGCGAAGGGCGGGGGACCGGAGACTGAAGCTTTCTTT.

There are a few counts of this clone. The V gene is TRBV7-9, the J gene TRBJ2-7; 7 bases fit TRBD2. The J segment lost 3 bases and the V segment lost 4 bases, leaving 6 bases of the junction unmatched. In germline, CDR1 is SEHNR, CDR2 FQNEAQ (reference sequence). This CDR3 comprises 14 residues. This chain's CDR3 is CASSSSLASYEQYF. The CDR3 DNA sequence: TGTGCCAGCAGCTCATCACTAGCGAGCTACGAGCAGTACTTC.

The chain combines TRBV7-2 with TRBJ2-1, with TRBD2 matching 8 bases. This CDR3 contains 16 residues. V was pared by 6 bases and J by 7 bases, with 14 bases of the junction left unmatched. CDR1 is SGHTA, CDR2 FQGNSA, per germline. The CDR3 is CASRPPGLVAENEQFF. In DNA, the CDR3 is TGTGCCAGCAGGCCTCCGGGACTAGTTGCTGAAAATGAGCAGTTCTTC. Supplemented by reference TRBV7-2 and TRBJ2-1, the full variable domain reads GAGVSQSPSNKVTEKGKDVELRCDPISGHTALYWYRQSLGQGLEFLIYFQGNSAPDKSGLPSDRFSAERTGGSVSTLTIQRTQQEDSAVYLCASRPPGLVAENEQFFGPGTRLTVL.